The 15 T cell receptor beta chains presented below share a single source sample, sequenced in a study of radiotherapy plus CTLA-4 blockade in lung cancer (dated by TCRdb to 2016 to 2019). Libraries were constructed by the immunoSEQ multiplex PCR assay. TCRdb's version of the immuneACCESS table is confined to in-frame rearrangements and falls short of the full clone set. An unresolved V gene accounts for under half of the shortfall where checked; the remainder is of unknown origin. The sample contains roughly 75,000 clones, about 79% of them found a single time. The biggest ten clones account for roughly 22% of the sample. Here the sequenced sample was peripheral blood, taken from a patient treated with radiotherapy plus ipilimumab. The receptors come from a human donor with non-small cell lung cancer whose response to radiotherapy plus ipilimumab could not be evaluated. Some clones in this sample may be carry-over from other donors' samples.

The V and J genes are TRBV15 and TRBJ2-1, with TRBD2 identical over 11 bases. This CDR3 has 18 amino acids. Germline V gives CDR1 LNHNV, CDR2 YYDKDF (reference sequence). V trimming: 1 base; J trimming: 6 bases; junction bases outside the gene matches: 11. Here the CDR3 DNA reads TGTGCCACCAGCAGAGCGAGTTTTAGCGGGGGGGTTCCCAATGAGCAGTTCTTC. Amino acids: CATSRASFSGGVPNEQFF.

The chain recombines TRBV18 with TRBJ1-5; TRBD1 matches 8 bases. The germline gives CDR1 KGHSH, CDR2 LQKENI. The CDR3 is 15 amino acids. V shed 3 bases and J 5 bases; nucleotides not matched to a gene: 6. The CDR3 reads CASSPRQGKDQPQHF. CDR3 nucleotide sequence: TGTGCCAGCTCACCCCGACAGGGGAAAGATCAGCCCCAGCATTTT.

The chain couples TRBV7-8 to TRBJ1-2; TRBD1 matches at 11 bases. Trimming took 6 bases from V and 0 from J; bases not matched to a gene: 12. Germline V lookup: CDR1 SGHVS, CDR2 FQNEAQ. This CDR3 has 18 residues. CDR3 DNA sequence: TGTGCCAGCAGAACTGGACAGGGGGCGCTTGAATCTAACTATGGCTACACCTTC. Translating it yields CASRTGQGALESNYGYTF.

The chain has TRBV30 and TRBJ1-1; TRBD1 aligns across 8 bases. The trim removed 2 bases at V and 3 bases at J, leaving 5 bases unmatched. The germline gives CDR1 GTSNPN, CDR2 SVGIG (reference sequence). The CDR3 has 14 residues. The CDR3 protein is CAWSPQGEDTEAFF. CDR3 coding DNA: TGTGCCTGGAGTCCACAGGGGGAGGACACTGAAGCTTTCTTT.

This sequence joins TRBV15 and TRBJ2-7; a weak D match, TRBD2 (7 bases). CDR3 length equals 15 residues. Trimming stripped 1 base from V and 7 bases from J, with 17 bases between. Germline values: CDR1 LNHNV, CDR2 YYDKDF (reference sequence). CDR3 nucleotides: TGTGCCACCAGCAGAGGGTTCGCGGGGGCGGGAGAGCAGTACTTC. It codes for CATSRGFAGAGEQYF.

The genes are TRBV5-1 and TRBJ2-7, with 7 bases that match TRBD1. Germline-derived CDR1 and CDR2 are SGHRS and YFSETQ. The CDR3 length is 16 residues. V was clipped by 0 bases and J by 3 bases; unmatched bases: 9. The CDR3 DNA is TGCGCCAGCAGCTTGGGGTCGACAGGGAGAAGCTACGAGCAGTACTTC. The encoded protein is CASSLGSTGRSYEQYF.

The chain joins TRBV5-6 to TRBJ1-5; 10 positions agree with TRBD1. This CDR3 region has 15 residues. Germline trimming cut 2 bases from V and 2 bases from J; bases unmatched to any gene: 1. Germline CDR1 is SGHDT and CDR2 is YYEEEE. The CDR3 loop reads CASSFGTGGNQPQHF. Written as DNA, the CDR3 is TGTGCCAGCAGCTTTGGGACAGGGGGCAATCAGCCCCAGCATTTT.

The CDR3 DNA is TGCGCCAGCAGCTTGGGTAGCGGAGGAGAGACCCAGTACTTC. Protein: CASSLGSGGETQYF. The chain combines TRBV5-1 with TRBJ2-5, with a tentative D call TRBD2 (6 bases). The length of the CDR3 is 14 residues. The germline V and J ends were trimmed by 0 bases and 4 bases, with 10 bases remaining between them. Germline CDR1 is SGHRS and CDR2 is YFSETQ. The complete variable domain, with remaining parts taken from reference TRBV5-1 and TRBJ2-5, reads KAGVTQTPRYLIKTRGQQVTLSCSPISGHRSVSWYQQTPGQGLQFLFEYFSETQRNKGNFPGRFSGRQFSNSRSEMNVSTLELGDSALYLCASSLGSGGETQYFGPGTRLLVL.

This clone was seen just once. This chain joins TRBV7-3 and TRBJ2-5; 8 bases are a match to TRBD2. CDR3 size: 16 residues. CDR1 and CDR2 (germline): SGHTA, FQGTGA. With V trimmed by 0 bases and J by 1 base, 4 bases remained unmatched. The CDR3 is CASSLTPGGPQETQYF. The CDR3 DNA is TGTGCCAGCAGCTTAACCCCGGGAGGGCCCCAAGAGACCCAGTACTTC.

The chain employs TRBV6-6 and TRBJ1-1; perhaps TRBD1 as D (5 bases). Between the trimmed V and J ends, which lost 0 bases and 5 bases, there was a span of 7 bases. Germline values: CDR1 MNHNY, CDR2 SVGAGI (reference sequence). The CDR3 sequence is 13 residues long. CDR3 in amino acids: CASSYSAGTEAFF. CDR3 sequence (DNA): TGTGCCAGCAGTTACTCAGCAGGGACTGAAGCTTTCTTT.

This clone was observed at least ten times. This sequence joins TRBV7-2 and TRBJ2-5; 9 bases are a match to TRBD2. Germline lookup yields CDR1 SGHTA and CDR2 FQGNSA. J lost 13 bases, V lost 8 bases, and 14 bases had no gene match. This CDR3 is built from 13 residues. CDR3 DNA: TGTGCCAGCGGTAGGATACCCCCGGGACTAGCGTACTTC. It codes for CASGRIPPGLAYF.

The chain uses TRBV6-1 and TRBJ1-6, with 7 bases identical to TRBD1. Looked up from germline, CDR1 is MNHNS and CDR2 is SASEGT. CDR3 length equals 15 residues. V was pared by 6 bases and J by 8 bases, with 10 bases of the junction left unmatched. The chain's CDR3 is CASRVQGHLDSPLHF. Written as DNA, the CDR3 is TGTGCCAGCAGGGTACAGGGGCATTTGGATTCACCCCTCCACTTT.

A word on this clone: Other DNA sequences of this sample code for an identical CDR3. DNA of the CDR3: TGTGCCAGCAGCGTCGGCGGGGCTTCCTACAATGAGCAGTTCTTC. This sequence encodes CASSVGGASYNEQFF. The chain carries TRBV9 and TRBJ2-1; a possible D gene is TRBD2 (6 bases). V shed 2 bases and J shed 1 base, with 10 bases lying between them. The CDR3 runs 15 residues. From germline, CDR1 is SGDLS and CDR2 YYNGEE.

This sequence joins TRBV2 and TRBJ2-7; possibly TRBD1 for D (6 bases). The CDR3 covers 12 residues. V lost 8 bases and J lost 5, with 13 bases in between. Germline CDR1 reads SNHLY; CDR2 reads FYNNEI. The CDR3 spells CASATQGNEQYF. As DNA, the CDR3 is TGTGCCAGCGCGACACAGGGAAACGAGCAGTACTTC.

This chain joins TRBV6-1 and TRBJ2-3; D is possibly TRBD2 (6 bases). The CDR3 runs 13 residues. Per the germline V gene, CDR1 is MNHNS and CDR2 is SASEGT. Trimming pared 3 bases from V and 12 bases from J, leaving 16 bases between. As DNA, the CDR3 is TGTGCCAGCAGTGATATACGGGGGTTCGGACAGTATTTT. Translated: CASSDIRGFGQYF.